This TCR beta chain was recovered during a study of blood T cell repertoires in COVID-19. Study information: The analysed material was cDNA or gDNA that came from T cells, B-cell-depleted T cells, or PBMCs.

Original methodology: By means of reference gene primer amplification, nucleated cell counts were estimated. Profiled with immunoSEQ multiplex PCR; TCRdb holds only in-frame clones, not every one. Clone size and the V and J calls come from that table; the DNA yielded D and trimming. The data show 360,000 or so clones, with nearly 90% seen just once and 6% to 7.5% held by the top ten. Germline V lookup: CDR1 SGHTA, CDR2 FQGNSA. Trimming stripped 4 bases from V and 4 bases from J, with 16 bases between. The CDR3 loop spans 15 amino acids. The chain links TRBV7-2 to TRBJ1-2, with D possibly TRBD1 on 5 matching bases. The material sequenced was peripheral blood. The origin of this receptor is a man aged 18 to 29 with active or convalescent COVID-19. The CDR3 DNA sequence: TGTGCCAGCAGCTATAGGGGAGGGAAGGGCTATGGCTACACCTTC. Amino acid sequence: CASSYRGGKGYGYTF.